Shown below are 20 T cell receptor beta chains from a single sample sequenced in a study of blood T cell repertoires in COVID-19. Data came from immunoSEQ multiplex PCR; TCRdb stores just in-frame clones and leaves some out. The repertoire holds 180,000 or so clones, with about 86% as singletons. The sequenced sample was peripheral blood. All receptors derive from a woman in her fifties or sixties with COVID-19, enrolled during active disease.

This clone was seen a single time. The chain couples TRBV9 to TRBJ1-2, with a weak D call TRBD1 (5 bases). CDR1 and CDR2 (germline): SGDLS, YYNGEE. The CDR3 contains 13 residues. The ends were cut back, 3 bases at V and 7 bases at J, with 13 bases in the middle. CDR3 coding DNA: TGTGCCAGCAGCGCGGACATCCTCCGTGGCTACACCTTC. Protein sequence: CASSADILRGYTF. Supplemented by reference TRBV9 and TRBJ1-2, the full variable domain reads DSGVTQTPKHLITATGQRVTLRCSPRSGDLSVYWYQQSLDQGLQFLIQYYNGEERAKGNILERFSAQQFPDLHSELNLSSLELGDSALYFCASSADILRGYTFGSGTRLTVV.

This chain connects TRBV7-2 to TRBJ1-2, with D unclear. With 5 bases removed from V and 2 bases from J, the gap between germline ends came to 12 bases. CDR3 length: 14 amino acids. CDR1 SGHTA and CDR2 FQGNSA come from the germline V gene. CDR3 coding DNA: TGTGCCAGCAGCCTATACGACATAAACTATGGCTACACCTTC. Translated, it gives CASSLYDINYGYTF. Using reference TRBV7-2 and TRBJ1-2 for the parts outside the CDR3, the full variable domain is GAGVSQSPSNKVTEKGKDVELRCDPISGHTALYWYRQSLGQGLEFLIYFQGNSAPDKSGLPSDRFSAERTGGSVSTLTIQRTQQEDSAVYLCASSLYDINYGYTFGSGTRLTVV.

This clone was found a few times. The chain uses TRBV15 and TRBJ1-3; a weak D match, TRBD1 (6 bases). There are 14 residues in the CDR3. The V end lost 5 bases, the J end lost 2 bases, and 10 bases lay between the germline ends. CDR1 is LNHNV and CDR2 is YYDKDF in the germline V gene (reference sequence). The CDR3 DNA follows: TGTGCCACCAGCCTTTGGACAGCTGGAAACACCATATATTTT. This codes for CATSLWTAGNTIYF.

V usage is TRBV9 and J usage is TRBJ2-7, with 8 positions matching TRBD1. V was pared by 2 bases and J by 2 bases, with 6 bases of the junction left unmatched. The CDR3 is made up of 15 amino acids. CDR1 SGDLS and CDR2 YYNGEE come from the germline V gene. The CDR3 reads CASSVGQGTAYEQYF. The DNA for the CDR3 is TGTGCCAGCAGCGTCGGACAGGGTACAGCCTACGAGCAGTACTTC.

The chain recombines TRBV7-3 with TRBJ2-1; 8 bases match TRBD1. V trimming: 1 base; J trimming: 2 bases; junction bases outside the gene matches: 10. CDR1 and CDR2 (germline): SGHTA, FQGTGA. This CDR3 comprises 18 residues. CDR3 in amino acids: CASSLKVKDRVAYNEQFF. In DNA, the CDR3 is TGTGCCAGCAGCTTAAAAGTTAAGGACAGGGTGGCCTACAATGAGCAGTTCTTC.

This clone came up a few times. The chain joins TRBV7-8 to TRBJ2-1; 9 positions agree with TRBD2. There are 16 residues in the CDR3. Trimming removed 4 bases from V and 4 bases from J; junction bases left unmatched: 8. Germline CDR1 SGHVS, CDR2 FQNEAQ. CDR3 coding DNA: TGTGCCAGCAGCTCGACTAGCGGAAACTCATACAATGAGCAGTTCTTC. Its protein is CASSSTSGNSYNEQFF.

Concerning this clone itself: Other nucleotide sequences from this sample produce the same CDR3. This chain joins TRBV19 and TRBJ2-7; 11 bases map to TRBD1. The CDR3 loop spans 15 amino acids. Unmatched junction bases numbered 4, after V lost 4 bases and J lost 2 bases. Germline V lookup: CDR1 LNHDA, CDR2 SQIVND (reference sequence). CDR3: CASSTGTGGTYEQYF. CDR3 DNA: TGTGCCAGTAGTACCGGGACAGGGGGAACCTACGAGCAGTACTTC.

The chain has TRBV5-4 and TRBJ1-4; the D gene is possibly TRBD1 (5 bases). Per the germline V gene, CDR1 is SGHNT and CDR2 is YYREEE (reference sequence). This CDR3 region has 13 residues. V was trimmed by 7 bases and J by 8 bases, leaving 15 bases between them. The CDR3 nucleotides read TGTGCCAGCGGGGCTAGGGCGAGCGAAAAACTGTTTTTT. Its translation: CASGARASEKLFF.

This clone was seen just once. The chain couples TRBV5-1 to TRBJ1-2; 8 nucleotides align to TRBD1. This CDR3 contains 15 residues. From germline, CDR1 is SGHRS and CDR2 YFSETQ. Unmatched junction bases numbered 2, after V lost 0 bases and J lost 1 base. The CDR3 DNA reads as TGCGCCAGCAGCTTGGGGACAGGGAGTAACTATGGCTACACCTTC. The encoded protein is CASSLGTGSNYGYTF. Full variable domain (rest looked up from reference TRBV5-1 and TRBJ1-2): KAGVTQTPRYLIKTRGQQVTLSCSPISGHRSVSWYQQTPGQGLQFLFEYFSETQRNKGNFPGRFSGRQFSNSRSEMNVSTLELGDSALYLCASSLGTGSNYGYTFGSGTRLTVV.

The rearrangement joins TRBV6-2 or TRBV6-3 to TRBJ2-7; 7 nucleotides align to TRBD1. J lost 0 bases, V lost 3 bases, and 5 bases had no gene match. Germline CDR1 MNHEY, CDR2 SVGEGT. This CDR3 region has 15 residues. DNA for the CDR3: TGTGCCAGCAGTTATGGACAGGAAGTCTCCTACGAGCAGTACTTC. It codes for CASSYGQEVSYEQYF.

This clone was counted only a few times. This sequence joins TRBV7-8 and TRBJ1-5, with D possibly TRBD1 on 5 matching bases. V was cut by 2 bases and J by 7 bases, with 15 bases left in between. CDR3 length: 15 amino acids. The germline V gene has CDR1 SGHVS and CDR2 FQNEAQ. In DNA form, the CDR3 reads TGTGCCAGCAGCTTAACTGTCAGGGCGGGGCAGCCCCAGCATTTT. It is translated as CASSLTVRAGQPQHF.

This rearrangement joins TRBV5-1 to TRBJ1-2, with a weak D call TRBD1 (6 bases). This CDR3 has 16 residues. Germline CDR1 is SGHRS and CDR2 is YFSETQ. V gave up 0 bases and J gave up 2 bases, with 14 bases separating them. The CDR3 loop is CASSLGQGIGNYGYTF. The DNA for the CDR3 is TGCGCCAGCAGCTTGGGGCAGGGGATCGGAAACTATGGCTACACCTTC.

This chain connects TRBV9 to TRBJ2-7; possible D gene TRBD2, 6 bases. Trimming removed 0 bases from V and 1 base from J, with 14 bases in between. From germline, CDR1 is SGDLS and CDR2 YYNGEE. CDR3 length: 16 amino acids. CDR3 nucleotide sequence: TGTGCCAGCAGCGTAGACCTTGGGGGGACTTCCTACGAGCAGTACTTC. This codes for CASSVDLGGTSYEQYF.

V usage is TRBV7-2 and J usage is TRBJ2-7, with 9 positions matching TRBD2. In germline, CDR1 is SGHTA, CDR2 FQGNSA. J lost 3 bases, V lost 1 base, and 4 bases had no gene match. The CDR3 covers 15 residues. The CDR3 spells CASSLEAGGLYEQYF. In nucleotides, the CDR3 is TGTGCCAGCAGCTTAGAAGCGGGGGGACTCTACGAGCAGTACTTC.

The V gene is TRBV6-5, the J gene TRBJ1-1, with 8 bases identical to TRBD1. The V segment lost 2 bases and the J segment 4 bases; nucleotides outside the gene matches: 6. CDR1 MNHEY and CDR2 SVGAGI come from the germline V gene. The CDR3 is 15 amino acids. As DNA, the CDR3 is TGTGCCAGCAGTTACAGTAGGACAGGGACCACTGAAGCTTTCTTT. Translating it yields CASSYSRTGTTEAFF.

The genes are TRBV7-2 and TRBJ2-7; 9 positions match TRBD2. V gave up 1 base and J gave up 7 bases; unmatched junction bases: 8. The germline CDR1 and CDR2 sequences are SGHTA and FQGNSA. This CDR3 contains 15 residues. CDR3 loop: CASSLVGTSPLEQYF. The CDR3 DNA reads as TGTGCCAGCAGCTTAGTGGGGACTAGCCCCCTAGAGCAGTACTTC.

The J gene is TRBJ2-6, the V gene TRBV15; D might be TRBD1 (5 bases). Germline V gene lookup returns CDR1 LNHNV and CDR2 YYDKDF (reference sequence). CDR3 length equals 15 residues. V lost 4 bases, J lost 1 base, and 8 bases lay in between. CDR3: CATSNQGSGANVLTF. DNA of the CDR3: TGTGCCACCAGCAACCAGGGTTCTGGGGCCAACGTCCTGACTTTC.

This CDR3 is CSVEVGRYEQYF. Written as DNA, the CDR3 is TGCAGCGTTGAAGTGGGGAGGTACGAGCAGTACTTC. J is TRBJ2-7 and V is TRBV29-1, with a weak D call TRBD2 (6 bases). CDR1 and CDR2 (germline): SQVTM, ANQGSEA. The V end lost 1 base, the J end lost 4 bases, and 8 bases lay between the germline ends. CDR3 length: 12 residues.

This CDR3 is CASSSDSSGNTIYF. CDR3 nucleotides: TGCGCCAGCAGCTCAGACAGCTCTGGAAACACCATATATTTT. The chain employs TRBV5-1 and TRBJ1-3, with D maybe TRBD1 (5 bases). Trimming pared 3 bases from V and 0 bases from J, leaving 7 bases between. This CDR3 region has 14 residues. Looked up from germline, CDR1 is SGHRS and CDR2 is YFSETQ.

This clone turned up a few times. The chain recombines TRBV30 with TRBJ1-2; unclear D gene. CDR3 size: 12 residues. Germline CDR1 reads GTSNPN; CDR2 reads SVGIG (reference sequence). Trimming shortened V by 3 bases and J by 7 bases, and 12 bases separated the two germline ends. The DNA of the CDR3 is TGTGCCTGGAGCCCCAAAGAAGCTGGCTACACCTTC. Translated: CAWSPKEAGYTF.